This entry lists 2 T cell receptor beta chains sequenced from one sample in a study of vaccination and CD4 T cells after COVID-19. CD4+ T cells that had been cultured provided DNA sequenced with the Oncomine TCR Beta short-read assay. TCRdb reprocessed the PCR reads with MiXCR, giving one entry per CDR3 protein. The sample comprises more than 20,000 distinct CDR3 sequences, 35% to 55% of which are singletons, and around 4% rests with the top ten. Regarding time point: late sampling 161 to 241 days after vaccination in three convalescent patients. Treatment described: roughly 10-day PBMC culture with coronavirus spike peptide pools or control peptides (ViraFEST assay). These receptors have no identified antigens. The sample in question was CD4+ T cells from blood, cultured in vitro, obtained about 7 months after SARS-CoV-2 vaccination. The receptors stem from a human donor who had recovered from COVID-19.

The genes are TRBV20-1 and TRBJ2-5; 11 bases align to TRBD1. The end of the DNA is better explained by TRBJ2-7, so the J call may be wrong. This CDR3 contains 12 residues. Looked up from germline, CDR1 is DFQATT and CDR2 is SNEGSKA (reference sequence). The CDR3 DNA reads as TGCAGTGCTACGGACAGGGGGCGCGAGCAGTACTTC. It translates to CSATDRGREQYF.

The chain joins TRBV5-4 to TRBJ1-2; the D is unclear. Trimming removed 3 bases from V and 3 bases from J, with 15 bases in between. The CDR3 runs 15 residues. Germline assignment: CDR1 SGHNT and CDR2 YYREEE (reference sequence). In DNA, the CDR3 is TGTGCCAGCAGCTCTCGCGAGACGAAATACTATGGCTACACCTTC. Its protein is CASSSRETKYYGYTF.